The 24 T cell receptor beta chains below come from one sample, sequenced in a study of beta chain features in type 1 diabetes (dated by TCRdb to the late 2010s). The receptor library was made with the immunoSEQ multiplex PCR assay. The High Capacity cDNA Reverse Transcription Kit was used to reverse transcribe all of the isolated RNA, meaning that expressed TCRB transcripts were what got sequenced. Imported from immuneACCESS, the table was reduced by TCRdb to in-frame sequences with V and J called. These copies leave out some clones; in studies compared against another copy, an unresolved V gene accounts for under half, and the cause of the remainder is not known. In this sample the table shows roughly 350,000 clones, 9.5% to 12% of which occur a single time. Jointly, the top ten make up 0.015% of the sample. Sequencing was performed on naive CD4+ T cells from blood. The label giving this sample's cell subset or site can be read as: true naive CD4+ T cells. These receptors came from a woman under 40 in good health.

This clone was seen ten or more times. The J gene is TRBJ2-1, the V gene TRBV7-9; a weak D match, TRBD1 (6 bases). The CDR3 sequence is 12 residues long. Germline V CDR1 and CDR2: SEHNR, FQNEAQ (reference sequence). The germline V and J ends were trimmed by 5 bases and 16 bases, with 18 bases remaining between them. For the CDR3, the DNA is TGTGCCAGCAGCGGGACAAGGTCGGCACCCTTCTTC. Encoded protein: CASSGTRSAPFF.

CDR3 in amino acids: CASSEALTGIRGYTF. CDR3 nucleotides: TGTGCCAGCAGTGAAGCCCTTACAGGGATCCGCGGCTACACCTTC. The chain employs TRBV2 and TRBJ1-2, with a tentative D call TRBD1 (6 bases). V lost 0 bases and J 8 bases, leaving 16 bases between the germline ends. Germline loops: CDR1 SNHLY, CDR2 FYNNEI. The CDR3 covers 15 residues.

This clone was picked up a small number of times. V usage is TRBV30 and J usage is TRBJ1-5; 9 bases line up with TRBD1. There are 17 residues in the CDR3. The germline V gene encodes CDR1 GTSNPN and CDR2 SVGIG (reference sequence). V trimming: 0 bases; J trimming: 4 bases; junction bases outside the gene matches: 10. The CDR3 region is CAWSVLRTGTGNQPQHF. The CDR3 nucleotides read TGTGCCTGGAGTGTATTAAGGACCGGGACAGGGAATCAGCCCCAGCATTTT.

The gene calls are TRBV5-4 and TRBJ2-7, with 7 bases aligning to TRBD2. The trim removed 0 bases at V and 3 bases at J, leaving 9 bases unmatched. Per the germline V gene, CDR1 is SGHNT and CDR2 is YYREEE (reference sequence). This CDR3 has 16 amino acids. CDR3 sequence (DNA): TGTGCCAGCAGCTTGGGTTCCGGGACTAACCTCTACGAGCAGTACTTC. Translating it yields CASSLGSGTNLYEQYF.

This clone was detected a few times. Other DNA sequences in the sample encode the same CDR3. The rearrangement links TRBV7-3 to TRBJ2-1; the match to TRBD2 covers 11 bases. This CDR3 is built from 15 residues. Germline V lookup: CDR1 SGHTA, CDR2 FQGTGA. The V and J ends lost 4 bases and 3 bases, in that order; junction bases with no gene match: 2. CDR3 bases: TGTGCCAGCAGCTCGCTAGCGGGGGGCTACAATGAGCAGTTCTTC. This sequence encodes CASSSLAGGYNEQFF.

In its sample, this clone was seen a few times. The V gene is TRBV5-1, the J gene TRBJ2-7; D gene unclear. The germline gives CDR1 SGHRS, CDR2 YFSETQ. The CDR3 length is 16 residues. With 0 bases removed from V and 0 bases from J, the gap between germline ends came to 13 bases. The chain's CDR3 is CASSLGPARSSYEQYF. The DNA for the CDR3 is TGCGCCAGCAGCTTGGGTCCCGCGAGGTCCTCCTACGAGCAGTACTTC.

J is TRBJ2-7 and V is TRBV6-1, with D maybe TRBD2 (5 bases). V lost 4 bases to trimming and J lost 4 bases, with 5 bases between them. Germline V lookup: CDR1 MNHNS, CDR2 SASEGT. CDR3 length equals 11 residues. The chain's CDR3 is CASSGGYEQYF. CDR3 nucleotides: TGTGCCAGCAGTGGAGGGTACGAGCAGTACTTC.

The CDR3 loop reads CAWRIQGVGGYTF. CDR3 nucleotide sequence: TGTGCCTGGAGGATACAGGGGGTCGGTGGCTACACCTTC. The chain uses TRBV30 and TRBJ1-2, with 8 positions matching TRBD1. Per the germline V gene, CDR1 is GTSNPN and CDR2 is SVGIG (reference sequence). With 3 bases clipped from V and 7 bases from J, the junction kept 7 bases outside the gene matches. The CDR3 runs to 13 residues.

This clone was counted only a few times. The rearrangement joins TRBV7-8 to TRBJ2-1; D possibly corresponds to TRBD2 (5 bases). The CDR3 has 17 residues. V shed 5 bases and J shed 2 bases, with 19 bases lying between them. In germline, CDR1 is SGHVS, CDR2 FQNEAQ. The CDR3 protein is CASSLERVTGTYNEQFF. For the CDR3, the DNA is TGTGCCAGCAGCCTAGAACGGGTCACGGGGACCTACAATGAGCAGTTCTTC. The complete variable domain, with remaining parts taken from reference TRBV7-8 and TRBJ2-1, reads GAGVSQSPRYKVAKRGQDVALRCDPISGHVSLFWYQQALGQGPEFLTYFQNEAQLDKSGLPSDRFFAERPEGSVSTLKIQRTQQEDSAVYLCASSLERVTGTYNEQFFGPGTRLTVL.

The chain employs TRBV9 and TRBJ2-3; 8 positions agree with TRBD2. Germline V gene data show CDR1 as SGDLS and CDR2 as YYNGEE. The V and J ends lost 5 bases and 0 bases, in that order; junction bases with no gene match: 11. The CDR3 consists of 17 residues. As DNA, the CDR3 is TGTGCCAGCAGTGTGAGAGGACTAGCAGCTAGCACAGATACGCAGTATTTT. Translating gives CASSVRGLAASTDTQYF. Filled out from reference TRBV9 and TRBJ2-3, the complete variable domain reads DSGVTQTPKHLITATGQRVTLRCSPRSGDLSVYWYQQSLDQGLQFLIQYYNGEERAKGNILERFSAQQFPDLHSELNLSSLELGDSALYFCASSVRGLAASTDTQYFGPGTRLTVL.

This clone was seen a handful of times. The chain links TRBV15 to TRBJ2-5; 8 bases agree with TRBD1. The V segment lost 4 bases and the J segment 2 bases; nucleotides outside the gene matches: 3. Looked up from germline, CDR1 is LNHNV and CDR2 is YYDKDF (reference sequence). The CDR3 contains 14 residues. CDR3 sequence (DNA): TGTGCCACCAGCACGTACAGGGGGCAAGAGACCCAGTACTTC. This encodes CATSTYRGQETQYF.

This clone was picked up a small number of times. The CDR3 nucleotides are TGTGCCAGCAGCCGTGACCTAGTGGGCGGGACCAATGAGCAGTTCTTC. As protein: CASSRDLVGGTNEQFF. The chain employs TRBV7-8 and TRBJ2-1; TRBD2 might be the D (6 bases). The CDR3 runs to 16 residues. Trimming removed 5 bases from V and 6 bases from J, with 20 bases in between. Germline V lookup: CDR1 SGHVS, CDR2 FQNEAQ.

This chain joins TRBV7-9 and TRBJ1-1; TRBD1 aligns across 7 bases. This CDR3 is built from 14 residues. Germline CDR1 is SEHNR and CDR2 is FQNEAQ (reference sequence). V gave up 5 bases and J gave up 5 bases; unmatched junction bases: 8. The CDR3 is CASSLLDRVTEAFF. The CDR3 nucleotides read TGTGCCAGCAGCCTCCTCGACAGGGTTACTGAAGCTTTCTTT. Looking up the rest from reference TRBV7-9 and TRBJ1-1 gives the full variable domain: DTGVSQNPRHKITKRGQNVTFRCDPISEHNRLYWYRQTLGQGPEFLTYFQNEAQLEKSRLLSDRFSAERPKGSFSTLEIQRTEQGDSAMYLCASSLLDRVTEAFFGQGTRLTVV.

J is TRBJ1-2 and V is TRBV28; D might be TRBD1 (5 bases). Germline CDR1 reads MDHEN; CDR2 reads SYDVKM. V was trimmed by 6 bases and J by 7 bases, leaving 12 bases between them. The CDR3 totals 12 residues. This CDR3 is CASSPDKRGYTF. Here the CDR3 DNA reads TGTGCCAGCAGCCCGGACAAGCGTGGCTACACCTTC.

J is TRBJ1-5 and V is TRBV19; perhaps TRBD1 as D (5 bases). Germline V CDR1 and CDR2: LNHDA, SQIVND (reference sequence). The CDR3 is 14 amino acids. The germline V and J ends were trimmed by 3 bases and 1 base, with 7 bases remaining between them. Written as DNA, the CDR3 is TGTGCCAGTAGTATTTCAGGGAGCAATCAGCCCCAGCATTTT. Translation gives CASSISGSNQPQHF.

This chain connects TRBV30 to TRBJ2-1; 11 bases are a match to TRBD2. The CDR3 is 14 amino acids. V lost 3 bases, J lost 9 bases, and 7 bases stayed unmatched. Looked up from germline, CDR1 is GTSNPN and CDR2 is SVGIG (reference sequence). CDR3 sequence reads: CAWSDFSGRGEQFF. The CDR3 DNA reads as TGTGCCTGGAGCGACTTTAGCGGGAGGGGTGAGCAGTTCTTC.

Only a few counts were recorded for this clone. This chain uses TRBV28 with TRBJ1-5, with unresolved D. The germline V and J ends were trimmed by 8 bases and 2 bases, with 7 bases remaining between them. CDR3 length: 12 residues. Germline CDR1 reads MDHEN; CDR2 reads SYDVKM. Written as DNA, the CDR3 is TGTGCCAGCCGGGATCGCAATCAGCCCCAGCATTTT. Amino acids: CASRDRNQPQHF.

In its sample, this clone was seen a few times. This chain connects TRBV6-1 to TRBJ2-3; 14 nucleotides align to TRBD2. Per germline, CDR1 MNHNS and CDR2 SASEGT. J lost 7 bases, V lost 2 bases, and 8 bases had no gene match. CDR3 size: 17 residues. CDR3 loop: CASSEREGLAGVNTQYF. CDR3 coding DNA: TGTGCCAGCAGTGAAAGGGAGGGACTAGCGGGAGTGAATACGCAGTATTTT.

This clone was counted a few times. This specimen includes other DNA sequences encoding the same CDR3. The chain links TRBV19 to TRBJ1-5, with D unresolved. The V gene lost 0 bases and the J gene lost 7 bases, with 7 bases spanning the gap. The germline V gene has CDR1 LNHDA and CDR2 SQIVND (reference sequence). The CDR3 covers 13 residues. The CDR3 loop is CASSIDEVQPQHF. CDR3 sequence (DNA): TGTGCCAGTAGTATAGATGAGGTGCAGCCCCAGCATTTT.

This clone was seen only once. The chain is built from TRBV7-9 and TRBJ2-3, with TRBD2 as a possible D gene (6 bases). The CDR3 sequence is 19 residues long. V was clipped by 1 base and J by 1 base, with 21 bases between them. Germline lookup yields CDR1 SEHNR and CDR2 FQNEAQ (reference sequence). The CDR3 sequence is CASSLESLSSGGGTDTQYF. For the CDR3, the DNA is TGTGCCAGCAGCTTAGAGTCTCTATCGAGCGGAGGGGGCACAGATACGCAGTATTTT.

This clone was seen more than once but under ten times. The germline gene is not matched at one end of the junction; a read error may be the cause. The chain uses TRBV7-7 and TRBJ2-1; 9 bases map to TRBD2. Germline V gene data show CDR1 as SSHAT and CDR2 as FNYEAQ (reference sequence). This CDR3 comprises 13 residues. The CDR3 DNA sequence: TGTGCTAGCAGACCAGCGGGAGGTGGTGAGCAGTTCTTC. It specifies CASRPAGGGEQFF. Full variable domain (missing parts from reference TRBV7-7 and TRBJ2-1): GAGVSQSPRYKVTKRGQDVTLRCDPISSHATLYWYQQALGQGPEFLTYFNYEAQPDKSGLPSDRFSAERPEGSISTLTIQRTEQRDSAMYRCASRPAGGGEQFFGPGTRLTVL.

J is TRBJ2-3 and V is TRBV18; D may be TRBD2 (6 bases). V lost 2 bases and J 0 bases, leaving 12 bases between the germline ends. The CDR3 extends over 16 amino acids. CDR1 is KGHSH and CDR2 is LQKENI in the germline V gene. The CDR3 spells CASSPGSGISTDTQYF. DNA of the CDR3: TGTGCCAGCTCACCAGGTAGCGGAATTAGCACAGATACGCAGTATTTT. The whole variable domain, remainder taken from reference TRBV18 and TRBJ2-3, is NAGVMQNPRHLVRRRGQEARLRCSPMKGHSHVYWYRQLPEEGLKFMVYLQKENIIDESGMPKERFSAEFPKEGPSILRIQQVVRGDSAAYFCASSPGSGISTDTQYFGPGTRLTVL.

This clone was found a few times. The junction shows a germline mismatch at one end, possibly a read error. The genes are TRBV6-5 and TRBJ2-1; possibly TRBD2 for D (7 bases). The germline V gene has CDR1 MNHEY and CDR2 SVGAGI. The CDR3 covers 15 residues. The CDR3 coding sequence is TGTGCCAGCAGTCGGCGGGGGACACTCTACGATGAGCAGTTCTTC. Encoded protein: CASSRRGTLYDEQFF.

There are a few counts of this clone. The chain carries TRBV5-4 and TRBJ2-3; 8 bases line up with TRBD2. Germline V lookup: CDR1 SGHNT, CDR2 YYREEE (reference sequence). The V gene end was trimmed by 3 bases and the J gene end by 3 bases; junction bases not matched to a gene: 15. This CDR3 has 18 residues. The CDR3 is CASSYGVAVAGITDTQYF. The CDR3 DNA sequence: TGTGCCAGCAGCTATGGAGTGGCGGTAGCGGGAATTACAGATACGCAGTATTTT.